Each of the 14 T cell receptor beta chains below was sequenced from the same sample in a study of sequential checkpoint blockade in melanoma. Treatment of the sample: randomized to nivolumab then ipilimumab (arm A) or the reverse (arm B). Profiled with immunoSEQ multiplex PCR; TCRdb holds only in-frame clones, not every one. The sample carries about 32,000 clones, 82% recorded once. The sample was CD8+ T cells sorted from blood (inferred from file names), taken from a patient given nivolumab and ipilimumab in sequence. The receptors were sampled from a human donor with melanoma.

In its sample, this clone was seen once. The rearrangement links TRBV9 to TRBJ2-5; perhaps TRBD2 as D (6 bases). The J call could be wrong; TRBJ2-7 is a better fit for the DNA end. Germline V CDR1 and CDR2: SGDLS, YYNGEE. The CDR3 runs 15 residues. The CDR3 nucleotides read TGTGCCAGCAGCCCCCGTTACGGGGGTACCTACGAGCAGTACTTC. Residues: CASSPRYGGTYEQYF.

This clone was picked up a small number of times. V usage is TRBV5-6 and J usage is TRBJ2-5; D uncertain. The CDR3 extends over 15 amino acids. Per the germline V gene, CDR1 is SGHDT and CDR2 is YYEEEE. V lost 3 bases to trimming and J lost 3 bases, with 15 bases between them. The CDR3: CASSYPPVGKETQYF. The DNA for the CDR3 is TGTGCCAGCAGCTACCCCCCCGTGGGCAAAGAGACCCAGTACTTC.

This clone was recorded only once. This chain connects TRBV19 to TRBJ1-5; possible D gene TRBD1, 5 bases. V gave up 0 bases and J gave up 4 bases, with 13 bases separating them. Germline CDR1 is LNHDA and CDR2 is SQIVND (reference sequence). There are 16 residues in the CDR3. The CDR3 DNA is TGTGCCAGTAGTATAGATTGGGGCGCAGGTAATCAGCCCCAGCATTTT. Protein: CASSIDWGAGNQPQHF.

This clone was recorded once. The chain carries TRBV5-4 and TRBJ1-1; tentatively, D is TRBD1 (6 bases). Germline CDR1 is SGHNT and CDR2 is YYREEE (reference sequence). CDR3 length: 15 amino acids. Deletions cut 0 bases from V and 3 bases from J, with 12 bases between. This CDR3 reads CASSLARGGDTEAFF. CDR3 bases: TGTGCCAGCAGCTTGGCCAGGGGTGGAGACACTGAAGCTTTCTTT.

The chain is built from TRBV6-6 and TRBJ1-1; D is possibly TRBD1 (5 bases). The CDR3 is made up of 13 amino acids. The V and J ends lost 7 bases and 7 bases respectively, with 16 bases between them. Germline V lookup: CDR1 MNHNY, CDR2 SVGAGI (reference sequence). CDR3 nucleotide sequence: TGTGCCAGCACCCTCGTAGGGGCCTTTGAAGCTTTCTTT. Protein sequence: CASTLVGAFEAFF.

This clone appeared a few times. In DNA, the CDR3 is TGTGCCAGCAGTGGGTCGGGGACTAGCGGGAAAAGGAGCTCCTACGAGCAGTACTTC. Translation gives CASSGSGTSGKRSSYEQYF. The rearrangement joins TRBV2 to TRBJ2-7, with 13 bases identical to TRBD2. Trimming removed 4 bases from V and 0 bases from J; junction bases left unmatched: 12. CDR3 length equals 19 residues. The germline V gene encodes CDR1 SNHLY and CDR2 FYNNEI.

This sequence joins TRBV9 and TRBJ2-1; 9 bases align to TRBD2. The CDR3 consists of 16 residues. Germline V CDR1 and CDR2: SGDLS, YYNGEE. V dropped 4 bases and J dropped 9; count of bases not matched to a gene: 14. CDR3 nucleotide sequence: TGTGCCAGCAGCCTATCCGGGACTAGCAAGGCCCCTGAGCAGTTCTTC. Protein product: CASSLSGTSKAPEQFF.

The chain combines TRBV27 with TRBJ2-2; TRBD1 might be the D (6 bases). V was shortened by 3 bases and J by 1 base, with 9 bases between the two germline ends. Germline-derived CDR1 and CDR2 are MNHEY and SMNVEV (reference sequence). The CDR3 spans 15 residues. In nucleotides, the CDR3 is TGTGCCAGCAGTTTTTCCAGGGGGAACACCGGGGAGCTGTTTTTT. Translating it yields CASSFSRGNTGELFF.

The chain links TRBV5-5 to TRBJ2-7; TRBD1 is a possible D gene (6 bases). The germline V gene has CDR1 SGHKS and CDR2 YYEKEE (reference sequence). Deletions cut 0 bases from V and 3 bases from J, with 22 bases between. The CDR3 is made up of 18 amino acids. The CDR3 coding sequence is TGTGCCAGCAGCTTGGACAGGGTAATTGAGGGGTATATCTACGAGCAGTACTTC. Protein sequence: CASSLDRVIEGYIYEQYF.

The chain links TRBV29-1 to TRBJ2-1; 10 bases line up with TRBD1. The V gene end was trimmed by 8 bases and the J gene end by 16 bases; junction bases not matched to a gene: 8. The CDR3 loop spans 10 amino acids. Germline V gives CDR1 SQVTM, CDR2 ANQGSEA. The CDR3: CSLWDRGNFF. In DNA form, the CDR3 reads TGCAGCCTCTGGGACAGGGGTAATTTCTTC.

The chain combines TRBV27 with TRBJ2-7; D possibly corresponds to TRBD1 (7 bases). The CDR3 has 14 residues. Between the trimmed V and J ends, which lost 4 bases and 6 bases, there was a span of 16 bases. Germline V gene sequence: CDR1 MNHEY, CDR2 SMNVEV (reference sequence). The CDR3: CASSWDSKGGEQYF. The CDR3 nucleotides read TGTGCCAGCAGTTGGGACAGCAAGGGGGGCGAGCAGTACTTC.

There are a few counts of this clone. The V and J genes are TRBV27 and TRBJ2-7, with 7 bases aligning to TRBD2. Germline CDR1 MNHEY, CDR2 SMNVEV (reference sequence). V gave up 3 bases and J gave up 3 bases; unmatched junction bases: 5. The CDR3 consists of 14 residues. The DNA for the CDR3 is TGTGCCAGCAGTTTGGGCAGGGAGGGCTACGAGCAGTACTTC. Protein product: CASSLGREGYEQYF.

The chain combines TRBV6-5 with TRBJ1-6; 11 nucleotides agree with TRBD1. J was trimmed by 10 bases and V by 1 base; bases with no gene match: 6. The germline gives CDR1 MNHEY, CDR2 SVGAGI. The CDR3 totals 16 residues. The DNA of the CDR3 is TGTGCCAGCAGTTACTTTCCGGGACAGGGGGGATCACCCCTCCACTTT. This encodes CASSYFPGQGGSPLHF.

This rearrangement joins TRBV27 to TRBJ1-1, with D uncertain. From germline, CDR1 is MNHEY and CDR2 SMNVEV (reference sequence). The CDR3 runs to 13 residues. Trimming stripped 7 bases from V and 1 base from J, with 10 bases between. CDR3 DNA: TGTGCCAGCACCCGGGGAGCGAACACTGAAGCTTTCTTT. Protein sequence: CASTRGANTEAFF.